A selection of T cell receptor beta chains follows, all from one sample in a study of T cell responses to AZD1222 COVID-19 vaccine. Here immunoSEQ multiplex PCR was the method, and the copy in TCRdb shows in-frame clones only, minus some. The sample comprises about 120,000 clones, 93% of which are singletons, and 2.5% to 3% rests with the top ten. Sequencing used peripheral blood, obtained on day 0 of AZD1222 vaccination. The origin of the receptors is an adult in good health. Both conserved end residues are part of each CDR3. D genes are given only for firm matches. Part of the rows lack a size; the others show once, few, many or a class for expanded clones.

>TRBV28|NA|TRBJ2-1|15|NA
CASSLRSPVWDEQFF
TGTGCCAGCAGTTTAAGGTCCCCGGTGTGGGATGAGCAGTTCTTC
>TRBV7-9|NA|TRBJ1-1|15|NA
CASSPHVGTYTEAFF
TGTGCCAGCAGCCCGCATGTTGGCACGTACACTGAAGCTTTCTTT
>TRBV5-1|once|TRBJ2-1|16|TRBD2
CASRTSLAGNANEQFF
TGCGCCAGCAGGACCTCACTAGCGGGAAATGCCAATGAGCAGTTCTTC
>TRBV5-4|NA|TRBJ2-3|12|NA
CASSPGGDTQYF
TGTGCCAGCAGCCCTGGGGGGGATACGCAGTATTTT
>TRBV5-8|NA|TRBJ2-3|16|NA
CASSLGGQPSWDTQYF
TGTGCCAGCAGCTTGGGGGGTCAACCTTCGTGGGATACGCAGTATTTT
>TRBV7-6|few|TRBJ1-4|15|TRBD1
CASSPQTGWGEKLFF
TGTGCCAGCAGCCCACAGACAGGGTGGGGTGAAAAACTGTTTTTT
>TRBV10-3|NA|TRBJ2-3|14|NA
CAISGGTRTDTQYF
TGTGCCATCAGTGGGGGGACAAGGACAGATACGCAGTATTTT
>TRBV28|NA|TRBJ2-2|14|NA
CASSFTGNTGELFF
TGTGCCAGCAGTTTCACTGGGAACACCGGGGAGCTGTTTTTT
>TRBV5-5|NA|TRBJ1-4|16|TRBD1
CASSSITGGTNEKLFF
TGTGCCAGCAGCTCGATAACAGGGGGCACTAATGAAAAACTGTTTTTT
>TRBV7-9|NA|TRBJ2-5|14|TRBD1
CASSLAGGSETQYF
TGTGCCAGCAGCTTAGCAGGGGGCAGCGAGACCCAGTACTTC
>TRBV6-5|NA|TRBJ1-1|15|NA
CASSPFGGGNTEAFF
TGTGCCAGCAGTCCCTTTGGGGGGGGGAACACTGAAGCTTTCTTT
>TRBV6-1|few|TRBJ2-3|17|TRBD2
CASSEVPSGRATDTQYF
TGTGCCAGCAGTGAGGTCCCTAGCGGGAGAGCTACAGATACGCAGTATTTT
>TRBV20-1|NA|TRBJ2-1|11|NA
CSAILGNEQFF
TGCAGTGCTATTCTTGGCAATGAGCAGTTCTTC
>TRBV2|NA|TRBJ1-3|16|NA
CASGGGPGQIGNTIYF
TGTGCCAGCGGTGGTGGCCCCGGACAGATAGGAAACACCATATATTTT
>TRBV5-1|NA|TRBJ2-4|19|TRBD1
CASSRTYSGTGEAKNIQYF
TGCGCCAGCAGCCGAACCTATTCCGGGACAGGCGAAGCCAAAAACATTCAGTACTTC
>TRBV10-3|NA|TRBJ1-6|16|NA
CAISESLQGLNSPLHF
TGTGCCATCAGTGAGTCTCTTCAGGGGCTTAATTCACCCCTCCACTTT
>TRBV6-6|NA|TRBJ1-5|13|NA
CASSPQSYQPQHF
TGTGCCAGCAGTCCCCAGTCTTATCAGCCCCAGCATTTT
>TRBV15|NA|TRBJ2-1|16|TRBD2
CATSRVRTSGRSEQFF
TGTGCCACCAGCAGAGTACGGACTAGCGGGAGATCAGAGCAGTTCTTC
>TRBV29-1|NA|TRBJ2-7|12|NA
CSVEVPSEEQYF
TGCAGCGTTGAAGTTCCTTCCGAGGAGCAGTACTTC
>TRBV29-1|NA|TRBJ2-1|11|NA
CSVNGYSSGFF
TGCAGCGTAAACGGCTATAGCTCTGGGTTCTTC
>TRBV7-9|once|TRBJ1-2|15|NA
CASSLAAETHYGYTF
TGTGCCAGCAGCTTAGCCGCAGAGACCCACTATGGCTACACCTTC
>TRBV7-9|NA|TRBJ2-5|14|NA
CASSLGFGGETQYF
TGTGCCAGCAGCTTAGGGTTTGGAGGCGAGACCCAGTACTTC
>TRBV19|NA|TRBJ1-3|15|TRBD1
CASSSRDRAGNTIYF
TGTGCCAGTAGTTCCCGGGACAGGGCTGGAAACACCATATATTTT
>TRBV27|NA|TRBJ1-6|15|TRBD1
CASSLIGQGSSPLHF
TGTGCCAGCAGTTTAATCGGACAGGGTAGCTCACCCCTCCACTTT
>TRBV5-1|NA|TRBJ1-2|14|NA
CASSLQVAAYGYTF
TGCGCCAGCAGCTTGCAGGTGGCGGCCTATGGCTACACCTTC
>TRBV11-2|NA|TRBJ2-1|14|TRBD2
CASKGGREWNEQFF
TGTGCCAGCAAAGGCGGGCGGGAGTGGAATGAGCAGTTCTTC
>TRBV6-5|once|TRBJ2-7|14|NA
CASGGGTRNYEQYF
TGTGCCAGCGGGGGCGGGACCCGCAACTACGAGCAGTACTTC
>TRBV27|NA|TRBJ2-2|16|NA
CASSYGAGSNTGELFF
TGTGCCAGCAGTTATGGAGCGGGTTCGAACACCGGGGAGCTGTTTTTT
>TRBV5-1|NA|TRBJ2-1|15|NA
CASSLVAVSYNEQFF
TGCGCCAGCAGCTTGGTTGCAGTCTCCTACAATGAGCAGTTCTTC
>TRBV5-6|NA|TRBJ2-2|17|NA
CASSPALVAEVTGELFF
TGTGCCAGCAGCCCGGCCCTCGTAGCGGAGGTCACCGGGGAGCTGTTTTTT
>TRBV20-1|few|TRBJ1-2|11|NA
CSNRVQWATIF
TGCAGCAATCGGGTCCAGTGGGCAACTATCTTC
>TRBV5-1|few|TRBJ1-2|12|NA
CASSLELGGYTF
TGCGCCAGCAGCTTGGAATTGGGGGGCTACACCTTC
>TRBV19|NA|TRBJ2-1|15|TRBD2
CASSFVPSGDNEQFF
TGTGCCAGTAGTTTTGTGCCTAGCGGAGACAATGAGCAGTTCTTC
>TRBV7-9|NA|TRBJ2-5|14|NA
CASSLEWGQETQYF
TGTGCCAGCAGCTTAGAGTGGGGGCAAGAGACCCAGTACTTC
>TRBV30|NA|TRBJ1-2|13|NA
CAWSVSGNYGYTF
TGTGCCTGGAGTGTTTCGGGTAACTATGGCTACACCTTC
>TRBV30|NA|TRBJ1-2|14|NA
CAWSWTVGQDGYTF
TGTGCCTGGAGTTGGACAGTTGGGCAGGATGGCTACACCTTC
>TRBV7-8|NA|TRBJ2-7|14|TRBD1
CASRPRQGGYEQYF
TGTGCCAGCAGACCTCGACAGGGGGGGTACGAGCAGTACTTC
>TRBV12-3/TRBV12-4|NA|TRBJ1-2|12|NA
CASSLERYGYTF
TGTGCCAGCAGTTTAGAACGGTATGGCTACACCTTC
>TRBV28|NA|TRBJ1-1|15|NA
CASIPAGSADTEAFF
TGTGCCAGCATCCCCGCGGGGTCGGCGGACACTGAAGCTTTCTTT
>TRBV29-1|NA|TRBJ2-3|12|NA
CSVRPITDTQYF
TGCAGCGTCCGCCCGATCACAGATACGCAGTATTTT
>TRBV2|few|TRBJ2-7|14|NA
CASSEDRSSYEQYF
TGTGCCAGCAGTGAAGACCGGAGCTCCTACGAGCAGTACTTC
>TRBV2|NA|TRBJ1-6|15|TRBD1
CASSPLTGENSPLHF
TGTGCCAGCAGTCCCCTGACAGGGGAAAATTCACCCCTCCACTTT
>TRBV28|NA|TRBJ1-2|11|NA
CASSSLTGYTF
TGTGCCAGCAGTTCTTTGACAGGCTACACCTTC
>TRBV7-6|NA|TRBJ2-3|14|NA
CASSLGPGPDTQYF
TGTGCCAGCAGCTTAGGACCAGGCCCCGATACGCAGTATTTT
>TRBV25-1|NA|TRBJ2-1|14|NA
CASSISAGMNEQFF
TGTGCCAGCAGTATTTCGGCGGGGATGAATGAGCAGTTCTTC
>TRBV12-3/TRBV12-4|NA|TRBJ2-3|12|NA
CASSRSQFGQYF
TGTGCCAGCAGCCGCTCCCAATTTGGGCAGTATTTT
>TRBV29-1|NA|TRBJ2-2|15|TRBD2
CSVDLAGGDTGELFF
TGCAGCGTTGATCTAGCGGGAGGGGACACCGGGGAGCTGTTTTTT
>TRBV25-1|NA|TRBJ1-2|13|NA
CASKEGEDYGYTF
TGTGCCAGCAAAGAAGGGGAGGACTATGGCTACACCTTC
>TRBV5-1|NA|TRBJ1-2|13|TRBD1
CASRDREEYGYTF
TGCGCCAGCAGGGACAGGGAGGAATATGGCTACACCTTC
>TRBV10-3|NA|TRBJ2-2|18|TRBD2
CAISESPMAGAGTGELFF
TGTGCCATCAGTGAGTCCCCTATGGCGGGAGCGGGAACCGGGGAGCTGTTTTTT
>TRBV3-1/TRBV3-2|once|TRBJ1-4|16|NA
CASSQSDPGGDEKLFF
TGTGCCAGCAGCCAGAGCGACCCCGGGGGCGATGAAAAACTGTTTTTT
>TRBV5-1|NA|TRBJ2-1|15|TRBD2
CASSPRTSGRDEQFF
TGCGCCAGCAGCCCGCGGACTAGCGGGAGAGATGAGCAGTTCTTC
>TRBV30|NA|TRBJ1-1|14|TRBD1
CAWRQQGALYDAFF
TGTGCCTGGAGGCAACAGGGGGCGCTTTATGATGCTTTCTTT